A single sample is the source of the 4 T cell receptor beta chains below, sequenced in a study of OX40 agonist ivuxolimab in advanced cancers. Libraries were prepared by immunoSEQ multiplex PCR; TCRdb keeps only in-frame clonotypes and omits some of them. This table holds 75,000 to 90,000 clones, less than 95% found once. Sequenced here: CD4+ or CD8+ T cells sorted from blood, sampled in a trial of the OX40 agonist ivuxolimab. These receptors were obtained from an adult with an advanced solid tumor such as melanoma, head and neck, liver or kidney cancer.

The chain combines TRBV6-1 with TRBJ2-1, with 8 bases that match TRBD2. Germline values: CDR1 MNHNS, CDR2 SASEGT. With V trimmed by 2 bases and J by 6 bases, 12 bases remained unmatched. This CDR3 is 17 amino acids long. The CDR3 sequence is CASSEWGVAGGGNEQFF. In DNA, the CDR3 is TGTGCCAGCAGTGAATGGGGGGTGGCGGGAGGTGGCAATGAGCAGTTCTTC.

V gene TRBV6-5 combines with J gene TRBJ2-3, with D possibly being TRBD2 (6 bases). The V end lost 6 bases, the J end lost 8 bases, and 12 bases lay between the germline ends. The germline V gene encodes CDR1 MNHEY and CDR2 SVGAGI. The CDR3 has 12 residues. CDR3 protein: CASSVMGGTQYF. For the CDR3, the DNA is TGTGCCAGCAGCGTGATGGGGGGTACGCAGTATTTT.

This chain joins TRBV4-3 and TRBJ1-2; the D is unclear. V was shortened by 4 bases and J by 0 bases, with 9 bases between the two germline ends. Germline-derived CDR1 and CDR2 are LGHNA and YSLEER. This CDR3 region has 14 residues. For the CDR3, the DNA is TGCGCCAGCAGCCCCTCGGCAGCTAACTATGGCTACACCTTC. Residues: CASSPSAANYGYTF.

The V call is TRBV7-8, the J call TRBJ1-1; D remains ambiguous. V lost 5 bases and J 2 bases, leaving 15 bases between the germline ends. Per the germline V gene, CDR1 is SGHVS and CDR2 is FQNEAQ. The CDR3 sequence is 15 residues long. The CDR3, as DNA: TGTGCCAGCAGCGCTTGGGCCTTACCCAACACTGAAGCTTTCTTT. Translated, it gives CASSAWALPNTEAFF.